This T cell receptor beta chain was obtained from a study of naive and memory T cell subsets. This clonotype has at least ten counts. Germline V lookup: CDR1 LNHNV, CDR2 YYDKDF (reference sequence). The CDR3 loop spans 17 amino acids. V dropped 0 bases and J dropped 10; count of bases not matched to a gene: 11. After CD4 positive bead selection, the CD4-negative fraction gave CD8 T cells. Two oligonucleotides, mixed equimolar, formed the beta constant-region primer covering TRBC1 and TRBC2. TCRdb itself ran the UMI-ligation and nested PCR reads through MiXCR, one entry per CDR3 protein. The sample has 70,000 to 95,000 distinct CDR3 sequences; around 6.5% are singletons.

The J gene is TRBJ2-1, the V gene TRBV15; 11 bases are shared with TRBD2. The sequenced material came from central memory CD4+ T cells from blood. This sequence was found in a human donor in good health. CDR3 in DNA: TGTGCCACCAGCAGAGATACCCTAGCGGGAGGTGTAGGAGAGCAGTTCTTC. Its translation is CATSRDTLAGGVGEQFF.